This is a list of T cell receptor beta chains from one sample in a study of metastatic and nonmetastatic thyroid tumors. TCRdb redid the clone calls on the PCR reads using MiXCR. The sample holds approximately 3,800 clones, about 33% seen once. Sequences were obtained from adjacent normal tissue. The receptors were sampled from a female donor with papillary thyroid cancer or a benign thyroid nodule (not recorded which). Some clones in this sample may be carry-over from other donors' samples. Each CDR3 is given with its conserved first and last residue. D genes are given only for firm matches. Some rows mark clone size as missing; the rest say once, few, many or name a class of expanded clone.

CDR3aa: CASGLGVYNEQFF
CDR3nt: TGTGCCAGCGGACTAGGTGTTTACAATGAGCAGTTCTTC
abundance: few
j_gene: TRBJ2-1
v_gene: TRBV7-2
d_gene: TRBD2

CDR3aa: CASSSRTGGLTEAFF
CDR3nt: TGTGCCAGCAGTTCACGGACAGGTGGATTAACTGAAGCTTTCTTT
abundance: few
j_gene: TRBJ1-1
v_gene: TRBV12-3/TRBV12-4
d_gene: TRBD1

CDR3aa: CASSVTRSSYEQYF
CDR3nt: TGTGCCAGCAGCGTAACGCGGAGCTCCTACGAGCAGTACTTC
abundance: NA
j_gene: TRBJ2-7
v_gene: TRBV9
d_gene: NA

CDR3aa: CASSPPSGRAGDTQYF
CDR3nt: TGTGCCAGCTCGCCCCCTAGCGGGAGGGCCGGAGATACGCAGTATTTT
abundance: NA
j_gene: TRBJ2-3
v_gene: TRBV18
d_gene: TRBD2

CDR3aa: CASSSTVGSYEQYF
CDR3nt: TGCGCCAGCAGCTCGACAGTGGGCTCCTACGAGCAGTACTTC
abundance: NA
j_gene: TRBJ2-7
v_gene: TRBV5-1
d_gene: NA

CDR3aa: CASSLLGTANQPQHF
CDR3nt: TGTGCCAGCAGCTTGCTCGGGACAGCTAATCAGCCCCAGCATTTT
abundance: NA
j_gene: TRBJ1-5
v_gene: TRBV5-5
d_gene: TRBD1

CDR3aa: CAISEIGLKSYEQYF
CDR3nt: TGTGCCATCAGTGAGATAGGCCTAAAATCCTACGAGCAGTACTTC
abundance: few
j_gene: TRBJ2-7
v_gene: TRBV10-3
d_gene: NA

CDR3aa: CASKGHNTDTQYF
CDR3nt: TGTGCCAGCAAAGGACACAACACAGATACGCAGTATTTT
abundance: few
j_gene: TRBJ2-3
v_gene: TRBV28
d_gene: NA

CDR3aa: CASSFSGTHNEQFF
CDR3nt: TGTGCCAGCAGTTTTAGCGGGACACATAACGAGCAGTTCTTC
abundance: few
j_gene: TRBJ2-1
v_gene: TRBV28
d_gene: TRBD2

CDR3aa: CASSLAVPLAGFSYEQYF
CDR3nt: TGTGCCAGCAGTTTGGCCGTCCCTCTAGCGGGATTTAGTTACGAGCAGTACTTC
abundance: large
j_gene: TRBJ2-7
v_gene: TRBV27
d_gene: TRBD2

CDR3aa: CASRDLMDTGGELFF
CDR3nt: TGTGCCAGCAGAGACCTTATGGATACAGGGGGGGAGCTGTTTTTT
abundance: NA
j_gene: TRBJ2-2
v_gene: TRBV6-1
d_gene: NA

CDR3aa: CASSPQGAARNQPQHF
CDR3nt: TGTGCCAGCAGTCCACAGGGAGCCGCAAGGAATCAGCCCCAGCATTTT
abundance: NA
j_gene: TRBJ1-5
v_gene: TRBV27
d_gene: NA

CDR3aa: CASSPDLYEQYF
CDR3nt: TGTGCCAGCAGCCCCGACCTGTACGAGCAGTACTTC
abundance: few
j_gene: TRBJ2-7
v_gene: TRBV6-2/TRBV6-3
d_gene: NA

CDR3aa: CASSLTGYEQYF
CDR3nt: TGTGCCAGCAGCCTAACAGGGTACGAGCAGTACTTC
abundance: NA
j_gene: TRBJ2-7
v_gene: TRBV7-9
d_gene: NA

CDR3aa: CSARSGRGLTYEQYF
CDR3nt: TGCAGTGCTAGATCCGGGCGGGGCTTGACCTACGAGCAGTACTTC
abundance: NA
j_gene: TRBJ2-7
v_gene: TRBV20-1
d_gene: NA

CDR3aa: CASSQHRDAGELFF
CDR3nt: TGCGCCAGCAGCCAGCACAGGGATGCCGGGGAGCTGTTTTTT
abundance: few
j_gene: TRBJ2-2
v_gene: TRBV4-1
d_gene: NA

CDR3aa: CSARDGTGLYEQYF
CDR3nt: TGCAGTGCTAGAGACGGGACAGGCCTCTACGAGCAGTACTTC
abundance: NA
j_gene: TRBJ2-7
v_gene: TRBV20-1
d_gene: TRBD1

CDR3aa: CASSEAGGKLFF
CDR3nt: TGTGCCAGCAGTGAAGCAGGGGGGAAACTGTTTTTT
abundance: many
j_gene: TRBJ1-4
v_gene: TRBV6-1
d_gene: NA

CDR3aa: CSARDSGRSSSYNEQFF
CDR3nt: TGCAGTGCTAGGGATAGCGGGAGGTCGAGCTCCTACAATGAGCAGTTCTTC
abundance: NA
j_gene: TRBJ2-1
v_gene: TRBV20-1
d_gene: TRBD2

CDR3aa: CASSRPGTGDTGELFF
CDR3nt: TGTGCCAGCAGCAGACCCGGGACAGGGGACACCGGGGAGCTGTTTTTT
abundance: few
j_gene: TRBJ2-2
v_gene: TRBV27
d_gene: TRBD1

CDR3aa: CASSLTGGVLWGYNEQFF
CDR3nt: TGTGCCAGCAGTCTGACAGGGGGCGTTCTATGGGGATACAATGAGCAGTTCTTC
abundance: NA
j_gene: TRBJ2-1
v_gene: TRBV11-2
d_gene: TRBD1

CDR3aa: CAWNLLAGGDEQFF
CDR3nt: TGTGCCTGGAATCTCCTAGCGGGAGGGGATGAGCAGTTCTTC
abundance: NA
j_gene: TRBJ2-1
v_gene: TRBV30
d_gene: TRBD2

CDR3aa: CASSLGGAGAYEQYF
CDR3nt: TGTGCCAGCAGCTTAGGAGGGGCGGGCGCCTACGAGCAGTACTTC
abundance: NA
j_gene: TRBJ2-7
v_gene: TRBV13
d_gene: NA

CDR3aa: CASSRGTSGSNEQFF
CDR3nt: TGTGCCAGCAGCAGGGGGACTAGCGGGAGCAATGAGCAGTTCTTC
abundance: few
j_gene: TRBJ2-1
v_gene: TRBV6-1
d_gene: TRBD2

CDR3aa: CASSPQGASYNSPLHF
CDR3nt: TGTGCCAGCAGTCCGCAGGGGGCGTCCTATAATTCACCCCTCCACTTT
abundance: NA
j_gene: TRBJ1-6
v_gene: TRBV27
d_gene: TRBD1

CDR3aa: CASRLHNEQFF
CDR3nt: TGTGCCAGCAGACTCCACAATGAGCAGTTCTTC
abundance: large
j_gene: TRBJ2-1
v_gene: TRBV6-1
d_gene: NA

CDR3aa: CASSPTGTSSTGELFF
CDR3nt: TGTGCCAGCAGCCCGACCGGGACTAGCAGCACCGGGGAGCTGTTTTTT
abundance: NA
j_gene: TRBJ2-2
v_gene: TRBV12-3/TRBV12-4
d_gene: TRBD2

CDR3aa: CASSRGRQGDTEAFF
CDR3nt: TGTGCCAGCAGTAGAGGACGACAGGGGGACACTGAAGCTTTCTTT
abundance: large
j_gene: TRBJ1-1
v_gene: TRBV2
d_gene: TRBD1

CDR3aa: CASSRTAAPDGYTF
CDR3nt: TGTGCCAGTAGTCGGACCGCTGCGCCGGATGGCTACACCTTC
abundance: few
j_gene: TRBJ1-2
v_gene: TRBV19
d_gene: NA

CDR3aa: CATSLKGSGELFF
CDR3nt: TGTGCCACCAGCTTAAAGGGGTCCGGGGAGCTGTTTTTT
abundance: large
j_gene: TRBJ2-2
v_gene: TRBV15
d_gene: NA

CDR3aa: CASSQAGSSYEQYF
CDR3nt: TGTGCCAGCAGCCAAGCAGGTTCTTCCTACGAGCAGTACTTC
abundance: few
j_gene: TRBJ2-7
v_gene: TRBV16
d_gene: NA

CDR3aa: CASSYGGGVDYEQFF
CDR3nt: TGTGCCAGCAGTTACGGGGGAGGCGTGGACTATGAGCAGTTCTTC
abundance: NA
j_gene: TRBJ2-1
v_gene: TRBV6-2/TRBV6-3
d_gene: NA

CDR3aa: CASSLSDRSSYNEQFF
CDR3nt: TGCGCCAGCAGCCTATCAGACAGGAGCTCCTACAATGAGCAGTTCTTC
abundance: few
j_gene: TRBJ2-1
v_gene: TRBV5-1
d_gene: NA

CDR3aa: CSASPRGGGAKNIQYF
CDR3nt: TGCAGTGCTAGTCCCCGGGGCGGGGGAGCCAAAAACATTCAGTACTTC
abundance: few
j_gene: TRBJ2-4
v_gene: TRBV20-1
d_gene: TRBD2

CDR3aa: CASSLVEGGQGDTQYF
CDR3nt: TGTGCCAGCAGCTTAGTCGAGGGGGGTCAGGGAGATACGCAGTATTTT
abundance: NA
j_gene: TRBJ2-3
v_gene: TRBV27
d_gene: NA

CDR3aa: CATRGTANTGELFF
CDR3nt: TGCGCCACCAGAGGGACAGCGAACACCGGGGAGCTGTTTTTT
abundance: NA
j_gene: TRBJ2-2
v_gene: TRBV5-1
d_gene: TRBD1

CDR3aa: CASSGNGDTQYF
CDR3nt: TGTGCCAGCAGCGGCAATGGGGATACGCAGTATTTT
abundance: few
j_gene: TRBJ2-3
v_gene: TRBV12-3/TRBV12-4
d_gene: NA

CDR3aa: CSAHRTGGALIPYEQYF
CDR3nt: TGCAGTGCCCACCGGACAGGGGGCGCGTTAATCCCCTACGAGCAGTACTTC
abundance: NA
j_gene: TRBJ2-7
v_gene: TRBV20-1
d_gene: TRBD1

CDR3aa: CASRGQGYEQYF
CDR3nt: TGTGCCAGCCGGGGACAGGGGTACGAGCAGTACTTC
abundance: large
j_gene: TRBJ2-7
v_gene: TRBV6-1
d_gene: TRBD1

CDR3aa: CSALRGGSSYEQYF
CDR3nt: TGCAGTGCTCTGCGAGGGGGGAGCTCCTACGAGCAGTACTTC
abundance: NA
j_gene: TRBJ2-7
v_gene: TRBV20-1
d_gene: NA